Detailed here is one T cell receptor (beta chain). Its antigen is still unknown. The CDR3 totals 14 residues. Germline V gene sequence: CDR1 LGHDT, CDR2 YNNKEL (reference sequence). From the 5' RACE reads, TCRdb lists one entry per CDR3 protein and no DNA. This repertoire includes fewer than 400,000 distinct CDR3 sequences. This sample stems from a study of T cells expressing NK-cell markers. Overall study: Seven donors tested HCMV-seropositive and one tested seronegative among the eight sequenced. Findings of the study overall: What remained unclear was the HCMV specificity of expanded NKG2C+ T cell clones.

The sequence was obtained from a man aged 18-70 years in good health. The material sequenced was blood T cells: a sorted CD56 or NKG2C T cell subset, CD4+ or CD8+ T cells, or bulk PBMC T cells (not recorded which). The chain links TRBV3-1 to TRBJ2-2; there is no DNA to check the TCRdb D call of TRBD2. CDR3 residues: CASRQRAGTGELFF.